The 7 T cell receptor beta chains listed next were all sequenced from one sample in a study of blood T cell repertoires in COVID-19. Measured with immunoSEQ multiplex PCR; TCRdb has only the in-frame clones, and not every one. The sample yields roughly 120,000 clones, roughly nine tenths seen once. The sample taken for sequencing was peripheral blood. The receptors were sampled from a man between 50 and 59 years old with active COVID-19.

The chain joins TRBV4-1 to TRBJ1-5; 9 bases fit TRBD1. The CDR3 spans 17 residues. Per the germline V gene, CDR1 is MGHRA and CDR2 is YSYEKL. V lost 0 bases to trimming and J lost 5 bases; unmatched junction nucleotides: 8. CDR3 sequence reads: CASSQDGTGGGHQPQHF. DNA of the CDR3: TGCGCCAGCAGCCAAGACGGAACAGGGGGCGGACATCAGCCCCAGCATTTT.

The V and J genes are TRBV7-2 and TRBJ1-1; D is uncertain. Germline loops: CDR1 SGHTA, CDR2 FQGNSA. The CDR3 spans 12 residues. Trimming cost V 4 bases and J 7 bases, with 10 bases left between them. The CDR3 reads CASSYGSGEAFF. The CDR3 DNA sequence: TGTGCCAGCAGCTACGGGAGCGGTGAAGCTTTCTTT.

The rearrangement links TRBV12-3 or TRBV12-4 to TRBJ2-1; D unclear. The CDR3 consists of 12 residues. V was cut by 2 bases and J by 7 bases, with 6 bases left in between. CDR3 protein: CASSLLSNEQFF. The CDR3 DNA sequence: TGTGCCAGCAGTTTATTGTCGAATGAGCAGTTCTTC.

The chain links TRBV4-2 to TRBJ2-3; TRBD2 aligns across 12 bases. Germline V gene sequence: CDR1 LGHNA, CDR2 YNFKEQ. The CDR3 sequence is 16 residues long. V shed 4 bases and J 5 bases; nucleotides not matched to a gene: 7. The CDR3 region is CASSLPLAGGIDTQYF. The CDR3 nucleotides are TGTGCCAGCAGCCTACCGCTAGCGGGAGGGATAGATACGCAGTATTTT.

This chain joins TRBV5-8 and TRBJ1-4; 7 bases fit TRBD1. The trim removed 0 bases at V and 8 bases at J, leaving 4 bases unmatched. The CDR3 runs to 14 residues. Looked up from germline, CDR1 is SGHTS and CDR2 is YDEGEE. The CDR3 coding sequence is TGTGCCAGCAGCTTGGGACAGGGTGGAGAAAAACTGTTTTTT. This codes for CASSLGQGGEKLFF.

The chain is built from TRBV7-9 and TRBJ2-5; the match to TRBD1 covers 7 bases. J lost 6 bases, V lost 5 bases, and 9 bases had no gene match. Germline CDR1 SEHNR, CDR2 FQNEAQ (reference sequence). The CDR3 runs 14 residues. The CDR3 reads CASSPRDSQKTQYF. The CDR3 nucleotides read TGTGCCAGCAGCCCTCGGGACAGTCAGAAGACCCAGTACTTC.

The chain carries TRBV20-1 and TRBJ2-5; 7 bases map to TRBD2. Trimming at V came to 3 bases and at J to 2 bases, leaving 6 bases not matched to a gene. This CDR3 spans 14 amino acids. The germline V gene encodes CDR1 DFQATT and CDR2 SNEGSKA (reference sequence). The CDR3 here is CSASGGSLQETQYF. CDR3 DNA: TGCAGTGCTAGTGGCGGGAGTTTACAAGAGACCCAGTACTTC.